These 14 T cell receptor beta chains originate from one sample sequenced in a study of vaccination and CD4 T cells after COVID-19. Treatment noted: approximately nine-day PBMC culture with coronavirus spike peptide pools or control peptides (ViraFEST assay). The study sequenced cultured CD4+ T cell DNA using the Oncomine TCR Beta short-read assay. TCRdb reprocessed the PCR reads via MiXCR and lists one record per CDR3 protein. The sample carries 20,000 or so distinct CDR3 sequences, 50% to 60% recorded once. Their antigens are not known. The source material was CD4+ T cells from blood, cultured in vitro. These receptors all come from a human donor who had recovered from COVID-19.

V usage is TRBV2 and J usage is TRBJ2-3; a possible D gene is TRBD1 (6 bases). Per germline, CDR1 SNHLY and CDR2 FYNNEI. V lost 6 bases to trimming and J lost 6 bases, with 19 bases between them. The CDR3 consists of 15 residues. CDR3 residues: CASRDDRSSGDTQYF. CDR3 sequence (DNA): TGTGCCAGCAGGGATGACAGGTCCTCGGGGGATACGCAGTATTTT.

The V and J genes are TRBV27 and TRBJ2-2; TRBD1 matches 7 bases. This CDR3 comprises 17 residues. CDR1 is MNHEY and CDR2 is SMNVEV in the germline V gene (reference sequence). The V segment lost 7 bases and the J segment 2 bases; nucleotides outside the gene matches: 13. In DNA, the CDR3 is TGTGCCAGCACCACTGTCGGCCAGGGGGAAAACACCGGGGAGCTGTTTTTT. It is translated as CASTTVGQGENTGELFF.

The rearrangement links TRBV6-1 to TRBJ2-4; D is possibly TRBD1 or TRBD2 (5 bases each). The CDR3 sequence is 15 residues long. Germline assignment: CDR1 MNHNS and CDR2 SASEGT. V was clipped by 2 bases and J by 3 bases, with 11 bases between them. The DNA of the CDR3 is TGTGCCAGCAGTGAACCCGGGGCGGTCAAAAACATTCAGTACTTC. Amino acids: CASSEPGAVKNIQYF.

This clonotype was detected only a few times. The chain has TRBV7-2 and TRBJ2-1; TRBD1 is a possible D gene (5 bases). V dropped 3 bases and J dropped 6 bases, with 12 bases sitting between them. Germline V gene sequence: CDR1 SGHTA, CDR2 FQGNSA. The CDR3 contains 14 residues. The CDR3, as DNA: TGTGCCAGCAGCTTCCAGGGTGGTGTCAATGAGCAGTTCTTC. Its protein product is CASSFQGGVNEQFF.

The chain has TRBV12-3 or TRBV12-4 and TRBJ1-5; D might be TRBD1 (5 bases). V lost 5 bases to trimming and J lost 0 bases, with 14 bases between them. This CDR3 contains 16 residues. Here the CDR3 DNA reads TGTGCCAGCAGTAAGATGGGGGTCGGTAGCAATCAGCCCCAGCATTTT. This gives the protein CASSKMGVGSNQPQHF.

The CDR3 nucleotides are TGTGCCAGCAGCTTAGATGTGGCCACTGAAGCTTTCTTT. Translated: CASSLDVATEAFF. V is TRBV11-3 and J is TRBJ1-1; D call uncertain. The CDR3 runs 13 residues. Between the trimmed V and J ends, which lost 0 bases and 4 bases, there was a span of 6 bases. Germline-derived CDR1 and CDR2 are SGHNT and YENEEA.

This clonotype was observed a handful of times. The CDR3 sequence is CASSYLRGGYTF. Here the CDR3 DNA reads TGTGCCAGCAGCTACCTCAGGGGAGGCTACACCTTC. The chain carries TRBV11-2 and TRBJ1-2; D may be TRBD1 (6 bases). Germline loops: CDR1 SGHAT, CDR2 FQNNGV. V dropped 4 bases and J dropped 8 bases, with 11 bases sitting between them. This CDR3 is 12 amino acids long.

The J gene is TRBJ2-5, the V gene TRBV20-1; D call uncertain. With 1 base removed from V and 2 bases from J, the gap between germline ends came to 5 bases. The V gene's germline CDR1 is DFQATT and CDR2 SNEGSKA (reference sequence). The CDR3 covers 12 residues. CDR3 coding DNA: TGCAGTGCTAGAGGCAGACAAGAGACCCAGTACTTC. Amino acid sequence: CSARGRQETQYF.

V gene TRBV24-1 combines with J gene TRBJ2-5, with TRBD1 matching over 7 bases. Trimming took 5 bases from V and 0 from J; bases not matched to a gene: 2. Looked up from germline, CDR1 is KGHDR and CDR2 is SFDVKD. The CDR3 length is 14 residues. The CDR3 coding sequence is TGTGCCACCAGTGGGACAGGAGACCAAGAGACCCAGTACTTC. Translated: CATSGTGDQETQYF.

This clonotype was counted only a few times. The chain carries TRBV6-2 or TRBV6-3 and TRBJ1-1; D unclear. V was clipped by 5 bases and J by 8 bases, with 9 bases between them. Germline V gene sequence: CDR1 MNHEY, CDR2 SVGEGT. The CDR3 consists of 11 residues. In DNA, the CDR3 is TGTGCCAGCAGTGCCCTGGCAGAAGCTTTCTTT. It codes for CASSALAEAFF.

The V call is TRBV29-1, the J call TRBJ1-2, with D maybe TRBD1 (5 bases). V lost 3 bases to trimming and J lost 7 bases, with 12 bases between them. Germline values: CDR1 SQVTM, CDR2 ANQGSEA. There are 12 residues in the CDR3. DNA of the CDR3: TGCAGCGTTGAGGCAGGGCGCGGTGGCTACACCTTC. It specifies CSVEAGRGGYTF.

This clonotype was observed once. The rearrangement uses TRBV11-2 and TRBJ1-1, with unresolved D. V lost 2 bases to trimming and J lost 4 bases, with 8 bases between them. Germline CDR1 is SGHAT and CDR2 is FQNNGV. This CDR3 is built from 13 residues. The DNA for the CDR3 is TGTGCCAGCAGCTTATTTCCCGGCACTGAAGCTTTCTTT. Translated, it gives CASSLFPGTEAFF.

V is TRBV6-1 and J is TRBJ2-7; 8 positions match TRBD1. Per germline, CDR1 MNHNS and CDR2 SASEGT. V lost 7 bases, J lost 2 bases, and 7 bases stayed unmatched. The CDR3 is 14 residues long. CDR3 sequence reads: CASTDRGRTYEQYF. The CDR3 DNA is TGTGCCAGCACCGACAGGGGAAGGACCTACGAGCAGTACTTC.

With respect to this clonotype: The germline gene is not matched at one end of the junction; a read error may be the cause. The V call is TRBV10-3, the J call TRBJ1-5; D might be TRBD1 (5 bases). Germline CDR1 and CDR2: ENHRY and SYGVKD. This CDR3 is 17 amino acids long. CDR3 DNA: TGTGCCAGCAGTGAACCCCCCGGGACCAAGAGCAATCAGCCCCAGCATTTT. This encodes CASSEPPGTKSNQPQHF.